The clone carrying this T cell receptor (beta chain) was observed a few times. Antigen unknown. 5'-RACE, quantitative and with molecular barcodes, yielded the TCR beta libraries. TCRdb independently ran MiXCR on the 5' RACE reads; one entry per CDR3 protein. The table includes around 120,000 distinct CDR3 sequences, roughly 15% detected once. This CDR3 has 16 residues. Looked up from germline, CDR1 is SGHTA and CDR2 is FQGTGA. J was trimmed by 3 bases and V by 1 base; bases with no gene match: 4. This specimen comes from a study of CD8 T cells in ankylosing spondylitis. Study results and caveats: Disease-linked clones bore a CD8+ phenotype, appearing relatively rarely in peripheral blood. Among TCR beta sequences, a motif of roughly 8 highly homologous variants appeared characteristic of ankylosing spondylitis blood.

This clonotype originated in a female donor with ankylosing spondylitis or in good health (not recorded which). The sample was blood, either unsorted or a sorted T cell fraction (not recorded which). This chain joins TRBV7-3 and TRBJ2-2; TRBD2 matches 8 bases. The CDR3 is CASSLMGTRDTGELFF. Here the CDR3 DNA reads TGTGCCAGCAGCTTAATGGGGACTAGAGACACCGGGGAGCTGTTTTTT.